Following are 5 T cell receptor beta chains from one sample sequenced in a study of beta chain features in type 1 diabetes. Expressed TCRB transcripts were sequenced because the isolated RNA had all been reverse transcribed beforehand. Using immunoSEQ multiplex PCR, the repertoire was profiled, and TCRdb retains in-frame clones only, with some absent. The data hold about 150,000 clones, with about 8.1% observed a single time. Sequenced input: central memory CD4+ T cells from blood. The receptors were gathered from a young man in good health.

This clone occurred a few times. The chain uses TRBV25-1 and TRBJ2-1, with a weak D call TRBD1 (5 bases). The CDR3 totals 17 residues. CDR1 is MGHDK, CDR2 SYGVNS, per germline. The V end lost 3 bases, the J end lost 0 bases, and 15 bases lay between the germline ends. CDR3 sequence: CASSDHQGGSSYNEQFF. The CDR3 nucleotides read TGTGCCAGCAGTGATCATCAGGGCGGAAGCTCCTACAATGAGCAGTTCTTC.

This clone appeared a few times. The genes are TRBV11-3 and TRBJ2-2; perhaps TRBD1 as D (5 bases). The CDR3 extends over 15 amino acids. The germline CDR1 and CDR2 sequences are SGHNT and YENEEA. Trimming pared 5 bases from V and 0 bases from J, leaving 10 bases between. This CDR3 reads CASSTGASNTGELFF. The CDR3 bases are TGTGCCAGCAGCACAGGAGCTTCGAACACCGGGGAGCTGTTTTTT.

This clone was seen only a few times. The rearrangement links TRBV11-3 to TRBJ2-1; D possibly corresponds to TRBD1 (5 bases). Germline V CDR1 and CDR2: SGHNT, YENEEA. This CDR3 spans 13 amino acids. Trimming stripped 8 bases from V and 5 bases from J, with 13 bases between. The CDR3, as DNA: TGTGCCAGCCAGGTACAGGTGGACAATGAGCAGTTCTTC. Protein: CASQVQVDNEQFF.

V usage is TRBV5-1 and J usage is TRBJ1-4; 9 bases are shared with TRBD1. V was pared by 4 bases and J by 7 bases, with 5 bases of the junction left unmatched. Germline CDR1 SGHRS, CDR2 YFSETQ. The CDR3 sequence is 14 residues long. The CDR3 is CASSQGQGSEKLFF. DNA of the CDR3: TGCGCCAGCAGCCAGGGACAGGGAAGTGAAAAACTGTTTTTT.

The chain links TRBV7-9 to TRBJ1-2; 8 bases align to TRBD1. The J segment lost 4 bases and the V segment lost 3 bases, leaving 7 bases of the junction unmatched. Germline lookup yields CDR1 SEHNR and CDR2 FQNEAQ (reference sequence). This CDR3 contains 15 residues. The CDR3 bases are TGTGCCAGCAGCTTTTCAGGGGGCGAGGCCTATGGCTACACCTTC. It yields the protein CASSFSGGEAYGYTF.